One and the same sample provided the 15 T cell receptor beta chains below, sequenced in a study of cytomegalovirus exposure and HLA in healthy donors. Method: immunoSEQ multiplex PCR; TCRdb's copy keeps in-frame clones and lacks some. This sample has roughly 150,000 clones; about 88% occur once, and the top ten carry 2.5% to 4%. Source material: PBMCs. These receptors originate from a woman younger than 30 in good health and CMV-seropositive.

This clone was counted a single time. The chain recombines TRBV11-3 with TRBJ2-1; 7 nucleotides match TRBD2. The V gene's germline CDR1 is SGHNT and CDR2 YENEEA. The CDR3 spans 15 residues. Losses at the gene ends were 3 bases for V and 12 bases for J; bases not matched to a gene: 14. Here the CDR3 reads CASSFTSGNRGSQFF. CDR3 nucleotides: TGTGCCAGCAGCTTTACCAGCGGGAACCGAGGGTCGCAGTTCTTC.

Here the CDR3 reads CASSEAGQYYEQYF. CDR3 in DNA: TGTGCCAGCAGTGAAGCTGGGCAGTACTACGAGCAGTACTTC. This chain uses TRBV6-1 with TRBJ2-7, with D unresolved. The CDR3 spans 14 residues. Germline V gene data show CDR1 as MNHNS and CDR2 as SASEGT. V lost 0 bases, J lost 3 bases, and 9 bases lay in between.

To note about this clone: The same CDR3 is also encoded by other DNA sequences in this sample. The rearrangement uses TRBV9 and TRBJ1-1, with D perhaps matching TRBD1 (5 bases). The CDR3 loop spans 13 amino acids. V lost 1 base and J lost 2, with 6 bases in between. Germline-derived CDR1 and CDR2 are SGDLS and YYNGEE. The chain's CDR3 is CASSVQGNTEAFF. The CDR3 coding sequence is TGTGCCAGCAGCGTACAGGGAAACACTGAAGCTTTCTTT.

CDR3 residues: CATRAGVEQFF. CDR3 nucleotides: TGTGCCACTCGAGCGGGAGTTGAGCAGTTCTTC. The genes are TRBV19 and TRBJ2-1, with 8 bases identical to TRBD2. V lost 10 bases to trimming and J lost 9 bases; unmatched junction nucleotides: 5. The germline gives CDR1 LNHDA, CDR2 SQIVND (reference sequence). The CDR3 consists of 11 residues. Together with reference TRBV19 and TRBJ2-1, the CDR3 gives the full variable domain: DGGITQSPKYLFRKEGQNVTLSCEQNLNHDAMYWYRQDPGQGLRLIYYSQIVNDFQKGDIAEGYSVSREKKESFPLTVTSAQKNPTAFYLCATRAGVEQFFGPGTRLTVL.

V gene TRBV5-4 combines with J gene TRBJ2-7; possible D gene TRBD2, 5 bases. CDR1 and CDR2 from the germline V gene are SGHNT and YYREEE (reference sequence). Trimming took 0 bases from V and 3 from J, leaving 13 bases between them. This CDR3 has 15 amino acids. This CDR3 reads CASSLVPSGGYEQYF. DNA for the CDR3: TGTGCCAGCAGCTTGGTCCCCAGCGGTGGCTACGAGCAGTACTTC.

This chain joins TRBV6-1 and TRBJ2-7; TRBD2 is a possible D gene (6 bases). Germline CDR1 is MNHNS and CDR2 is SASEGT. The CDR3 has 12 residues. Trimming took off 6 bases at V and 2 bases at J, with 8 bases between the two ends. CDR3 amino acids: CASRTSTYEQYF. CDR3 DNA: TGTGCCAGCAGGACTAGTACCTACGAGCAGTACTTC.

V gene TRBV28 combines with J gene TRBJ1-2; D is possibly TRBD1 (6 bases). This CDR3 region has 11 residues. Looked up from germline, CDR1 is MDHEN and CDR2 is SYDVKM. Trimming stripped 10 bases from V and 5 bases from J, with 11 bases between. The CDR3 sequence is CATMRGYGYTF. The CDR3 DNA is TGTGCCACCATGAGGGGGTATGGCTACACCTTC.

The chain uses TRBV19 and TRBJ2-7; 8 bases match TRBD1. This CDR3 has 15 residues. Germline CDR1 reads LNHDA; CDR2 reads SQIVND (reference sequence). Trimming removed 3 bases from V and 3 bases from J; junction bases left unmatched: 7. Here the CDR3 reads CASSISQDRVYEQYF. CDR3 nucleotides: TGTGCCAGTAGTATTTCCCAGGACAGGGTCTACGAGCAGTACTTC.

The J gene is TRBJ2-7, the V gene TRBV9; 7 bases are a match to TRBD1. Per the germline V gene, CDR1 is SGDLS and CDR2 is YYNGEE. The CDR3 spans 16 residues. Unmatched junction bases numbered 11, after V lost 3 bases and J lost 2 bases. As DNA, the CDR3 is TGTGCCAGCAGCGAGGGCCCGGACAGGTCAACCTACGAGCAGTACTTC. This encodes CASSEGPDRSTYEQYF.

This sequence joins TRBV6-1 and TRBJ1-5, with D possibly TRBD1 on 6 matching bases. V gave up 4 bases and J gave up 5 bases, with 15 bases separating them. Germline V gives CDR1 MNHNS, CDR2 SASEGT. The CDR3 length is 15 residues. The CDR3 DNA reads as TGTGCCAGCAGTGTTACAGGGATCCGAGATCAGCCCCAGCATTTT. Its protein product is CASSVTGIRDQPQHF.

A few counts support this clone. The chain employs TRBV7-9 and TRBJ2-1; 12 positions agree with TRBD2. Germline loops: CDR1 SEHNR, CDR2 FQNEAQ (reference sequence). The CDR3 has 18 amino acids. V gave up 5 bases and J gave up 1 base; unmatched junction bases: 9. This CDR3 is CASSPPRLAGESYNEQFF. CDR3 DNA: TGTGCCAGCAGCCCCCCCCGACTAGCGGGAGAATCCTACAATGAGCAGTTCTTC.

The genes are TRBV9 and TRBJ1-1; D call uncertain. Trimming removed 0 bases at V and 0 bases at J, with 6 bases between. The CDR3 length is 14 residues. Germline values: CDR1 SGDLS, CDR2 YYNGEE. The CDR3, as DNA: TGTGCCAGCAGCGTAGGCAGGATGAACACTGAAGCTTTCTTT. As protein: CASSVGRMNTEAFF.

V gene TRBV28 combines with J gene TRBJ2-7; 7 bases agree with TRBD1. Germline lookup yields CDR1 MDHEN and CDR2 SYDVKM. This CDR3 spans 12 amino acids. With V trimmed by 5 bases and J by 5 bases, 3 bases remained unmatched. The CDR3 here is CASSGTGDEQYF. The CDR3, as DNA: TGTGCCAGCAGTGGCACAGGGGACGAGCAGTACTTC.

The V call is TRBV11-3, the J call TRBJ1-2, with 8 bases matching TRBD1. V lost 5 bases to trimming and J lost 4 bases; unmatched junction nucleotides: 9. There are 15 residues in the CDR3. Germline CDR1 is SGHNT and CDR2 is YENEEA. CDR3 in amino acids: CASSHSTGVPYGYTF. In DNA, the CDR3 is TGTGCCAGCAGCCACTCGACAGGGGTCCCCTATGGCTACACCTTC.

As DNA, the CDR3 is TGTGCCACCAGCAGAGAATCCTCTAGTGCCCGTTACGAGCAGTACTTC. Encoded protein: CATSRESSSARYEQYF. V and J are TRBV15 and TRBJ2-7; no clear D. Trimming removed 0 bases from V and 4 bases from J, with 16 bases in between. Germline V gene data show CDR1 as LNHNV and CDR2 as YYDKDF (reference sequence). The CDR3 covers 16 residues.